Below, 25 T cell receptor beta chains from the same sample are listed, as sequenced in a study of cytomegalovirus exposure and HLA in healthy donors. Produced via immunoSEQ multiplex PCR; TCRdb's table is partial and in-frame only. The table has 150,000 to 200,000 clones, 86% seen once; the top ten hold roughly 1.5%. Sequenced material: PBMCs. Receptors originate from a woman between 18 and 29 years old in good health and CMV-seronegative.

This chain uses TRBV27 with TRBJ1-2, with D perhaps matching TRBD1 (6 bases). The CDR3 consists of 16 residues. Germline V CDR1 and CDR2: MNHEY, SMNVEV (reference sequence). V shed 4 bases and J shed 5 bases, with 20 bases lying between them. The DNA for the CDR3 is TGTGCCAGCAGTTCCCGCACAGGGCGAGGCCCTTATGGCTACACCTTC. It codes for CASSSRTGRGPYGYTF.

The chain employs TRBV7-9 and TRBJ2-5, with TRBD2 matching 10 bases. This CDR3 comprises 16 residues. Per germline, CDR1 SEHNR and CDR2 FQNEAQ (reference sequence). With 0 bases clipped from V and 7 bases from J, the junction kept 8 bases outside the gene matches. Written as DNA, the CDR3 is TGTGCCAGCAGCTTAGCGACGAGCGGGGGGGCTCCGACCCAGTACTTC. Its translation: CASSLATSGGAPTQYF.

CDR3 sequence: CASGGLAGALGTGELFF. The CDR3 DNA reads TGTGCCAGTGGGGGACTAGCGGGAGCCCTAGGAACCGGGGAGCTGTTTTTT. This chain connects TRBV19 to TRBJ2-2, with 14 bases fitting TRBD2. CDR1 and CDR2 (germline): LNHDA, SQIVND (reference sequence). V gave up 8 bases and J gave up 5 bases; unmatched junction bases: 10. This CDR3 is built from 17 residues.

V gene TRBV4-2 combines with J gene TRBJ1-6; TRBD1 matches 8 bases. Unmatched junction bases numbered 16, after V lost 4 bases and J lost 5 bases. There are 19 residues in the CDR3. CDR1 LGHNA and CDR2 YNFKEQ come from the germline V gene. In DNA form, the CDR3 reads TGTGCCAGCAGCCCTAAGGACAGGGAAAGGGATTTGGATAATTCACCCCTCCACTTT. This sequence encodes CASSPKDRERDLDNSPLHF.

The J gene is TRBJ2-7, the V gene TRBV7-2; 7 bases fit TRBD2. The CDR3 length is 16 residues. CDR1 and CDR2 from the germline V gene are SGHTA and FQGNSA. J was trimmed by 0 bases and V by 1 base; bases with no gene match: 6. The DNA of the CDR3 is TGTGCCAGCAGCTTAGGCCTAGCGGCAATCTCCTACGAGCAGTACTTC. This gives the protein CASSLGLAAISYEQYF.

The chain has TRBV5-1 and TRBJ2-7, with TRBD2 matching over 10 bases. Germline trimming cut 4 bases from V and 0 bases from J; bases unmatched to any gene: 10. This CDR3 is built from 17 residues. Germline CDR1 SGHRS, CDR2 YFSETQ. The CDR3 DNA reads TGCGCCAGCAGCGGCGGACTAGCGGAAGCCAGCTCCTACGAGCAGTACTTC. Translating gives CASSGGLAEASSYEQYF.

V usage is TRBV10-1 and J usage is TRBJ2-1, with D maybe TRBD2 (6 bases). Between the trimmed V and J ends, which lost 3 bases and 5 bases, there was a span of 11 bases. In germline, CDR1 is WNHNN, CDR2 SYGVQD (reference sequence). This CDR3 is built from 14 residues. The DNA of the CDR3 is TGCGCCAGCAGTGAAGTAGGAGGGGACAATGAGCAGTTCTTC. This sequence encodes CASSEVGGDNEQFF.

J is TRBJ1-2 and V is TRBV6-1, with 8 nucleotides matching TRBD1. With 6 bases clipped from V and 2 bases from J, the junction kept 8 bases outside the gene matches. The germline V gene encodes CDR1 MNHNS and CDR2 SASEGT. The CDR3 loop spans 15 amino acids. The CDR3 protein is CASRGGQAKNYGYTF. Here the CDR3 DNA reads TGTGCCAGCAGGGGGGGACAGGCGAAGAACTATGGCTACACCTTC.

V is TRBV19 and J is TRBJ2-5; 7 bases agree with TRBD2. Germline CDR1 is LNHDA and CDR2 is SQIVND (reference sequence). Trimming at V came to 7 bases and at J to 5 bases, leaving 13 bases not matched to a gene. This CDR3 comprises 15 residues. DNA for the CDR3: TGTGCCAGTAACGAGGATGCGGGAGCCCGGGAGACCCAGTACTTC. It encodes CASNEDAGARETQYF. The full variable domain, with the rest looked up from reference TRBV19 and TRBJ2-5, is DGGITQSPKYLFRKEGQNVTLSCEQNLNHDAMYWYRQDPGQGLRLIYYSQIVNDFQKGDIAEGYSVSREKKESFPLTVTSAQKNPTAFYLCASNEDAGARETQYFGPGTRLLVL.

This sequence joins TRBV18 and TRBJ2-1; D possibly corresponds to TRBD2 (6 bases). The CDR3 covers 16 residues. Between the trimmed V and J ends, which lost 3 bases and 3 bases, there was a span of 15 bases. CDR1 and CDR2 from the germline V gene are KGHSH and LQKENI. The CDR3 coding sequence is TGTGCCAGCTCACCCCCCGGGGGTAGCGGCTACAATGAGCAGTTCTTC. Translation gives CASSPPGGSGYNEQFF. Based on the CDR3 plus reference TRBV18 and TRBJ2-1, the full variable domain is NAGVMQNPRHLVRRRGQEARLRCSPMKGHSHVYWYRQLPEEGLKFMVYLQKENIIDESGMPKERFSAEFPKEGPSILRIQQVVRGDSAAYFCASSPPGGSGYNEQFFGPGTRLTVL.

The chain employs TRBV28 and TRBJ1-5, with D maybe TRBD1 (6 bases). CDR3 length equals 16 residues. CDR1 is MDHEN and CDR2 is SYDVKM in the germline V gene. Trimming took off 1 base at V and 3 bases at J, with 13 bases between the two ends. The CDR3 DNA is TGTGCCAGCAGTTTATTAGAGACAGGTGCCAATCAGCCCCAGCATTTT. Encoded protein: CASSLLETGANQPQHF.

J is TRBJ1-1 and V is TRBV4-2; 7 bases are shared with TRBD1. Germline-derived CDR1 and CDR2 are LGHNA and YNFKEQ. The V segment lost 3 bases and the J segment 6 bases; nucleotides outside the gene matches: 13. This CDR3 is 16 amino acids long. This CDR3 reads CASSQLGTQGFAEAFF. DNA of the CDR3: TGTGCCAGCAGCCAGCTGGGGACACAGGGGTTCGCTGAAGCTTTCTTT.

The V and J genes are TRBV6-5 and TRBJ1-2; the match to TRBD1 covers 7 bases. The J segment lost 8 bases and the V segment lost 4 bases, leaving 13 bases of the junction unmatched. The germline gives CDR1 MNHEY, CDR2 SVGAGI. CDR3 size: 15 residues. The CDR3 DNA follows: TGTGCCAGCAGTTCCTTCTTCACAGGGGCAGGCGGCTACACCTTC. Its translation is CASSSFFTGAGGYTF.

The chain employs TRBV6-5 and TRBJ2-1; D perhaps matches TRBD2 (6 bases). Per the germline V gene, CDR1 is MNHEY and CDR2 is SVGAGI. V lost 5 bases, J lost 8 bases, and 16 bases lay in between. This CDR3 is built from 14 residues. CDR3 sequence (DNA): TGTGCCAGCAGTCCACCGGGACTCCCCCATGAGCAGTTCTTC. Protein product: CASSPPGLPHEQFF.

The chain combines TRBV6-4 with TRBJ2-7, with 14 bases that match TRBD2. The J segment lost 6 bases and the V segment lost 5 bases, leaving 3 bases of the junction unmatched. The germline V gene encodes CDR1 MRHNA and CDR2 SNTAGT. CDR3 length equals 14 residues. DNA of the CDR3: TGTGCCAGCAGTTCCGGGACTAGCGGGAGCGAGCAGTACTTC. Translation: CASSSGTSGSEQYF.

The chain links TRBV9 to TRBJ1-2; D gene unclear. The CDR3 has 16 amino acids. Germline-derived CDR1 and CDR2 are SGDLS and YYNGEE. V shed 0 bases and J shed 0 bases, with 12 bases lying between them. This CDR3 is CASSVGWAQTNYGYTF. CDR3 DNA: TGTGCCAGCAGCGTAGGTTGGGCACAAACTAACTATGGCTACACCTTC.

The chain joins TRBV5-1 to TRBJ1-1; TRBD1 aligns across 8 bases. This CDR3 has 17 residues. Germline V gene data show CDR1 as SGHRS and CDR2 as YFSETQ. The V segment lost 3 bases and the J segment 2 bases; nucleotides outside the gene matches: 12. CDR3 amino acids: CASSSSQGAPGNTEAFF. CDR3 sequence (DNA): TGCGCCAGCAGCTCCTCCCAGGGGGCCCCCGGCAACACTGAAGCTTTCTTT.

This chain uses TRBV6-4 with TRBJ1-1, with D uncertain. The CDR3 contains 13 residues. CDR1 is MRHNA and CDR2 is SNTAGT in the germline V gene. Trimming left V 6 bases short and J 2 bases short, with 10 bases between. CDR3 sequence: CASRETPNTEAFF. DNA for the CDR3: TGTGCCAGCAGAGAAACACCTAACACTGAAGCTTTCTTT.

V is TRBV7-7 and J is TRBJ2-1; D possibly corresponds to TRBD1 (6 bases). CDR3 length: 14 residues. V was clipped by 1 base and J by 6 bases, with 10 bases between them. Germline CDR1 is SSHAT and CDR2 is FNYEAQ (reference sequence). CDR3 region: CASSLGTDSNEQFF. The CDR3 DNA reads TGTGCCAGCAGCTTAGGGACAGACAGCAATGAGCAGTTCTTC.

V gene TRBV19 combines with J gene TRBJ1-1, with D unresolved. V lost 3 bases to trimming and J lost 9 bases, with 8 bases between them. This CDR3 is built from 11 residues. The V gene's germline CDR1 is LNHDA and CDR2 SQIVND (reference sequence). The CDR3 sequence: CASSIAGKAFF. CDR3 nucleotide sequence: TGTGCCAGTAGTATCGCGGGGAAAGCTTTCTTT.

In its sample, this clone was seen once. V is TRBV5-4 and J is TRBJ1-1; TRBD1 aligns across 10 bases. After removal of 4 bases from V and 4 bases from J, the junction contained 16 bases not matched to a gene. This CDR3 comprises 18 residues. Looked up from germline, CDR1 is SGHNT and CDR2 is YYREEE (reference sequence). CDR3 sequence: CASSRGTGVKSVGTEAFF. CDR3 DNA sequence: TGTGCCAGCAGCCGTGGGACAGGGGTCAAAAGCGTGGGCACTGAAGCTTTCTTT. Filled out from reference TRBV5-4 and TRBJ1-1, the complete variable domain reads ETGVTQSPTHLIKTRGQQVTLRCSSQSGHNTVSWYQQALGQGPQFIFQYYREEENGRGNFPPRFSGLQFPNYSSELNVNALELDDSALYLCASSRGTGVKSVGTEAFFGQGTRLTVV.

V gene TRBV25-1 combines with J gene TRBJ2-1; D might be TRBD1 (6 bases). The CDR3 totals 11 residues. Trimming pared 7 bases from V and 5 bases from J, leaving 6 bases between. Germline CDR1 is MGHDK and CDR2 is SYGVNS. CDR3 sequence (DNA): TGTGCCAGCAACAGGGACAATGAGCAGTTCTTC. This sequence encodes CASNRDNEQFF.

The rearrangement links TRBV2 to TRBJ2-7, with a possible D match to TRBD2 (7 bases). The germline V gene has CDR1 SNHLY and CDR2 FYNNEI. The CDR3 has 17 amino acids. Trimming cost V 1 base and J 0 bases, with 16 bases left between them. The CDR3 sequence: CASSEGPLAGASYEQYF. In DNA form, the CDR3 reads TGTGCCAGCAGTGAAGGCCCGTTGGCGGGGGCCTCCTACGAGCAGTACTTC.

The CDR3 region has the DNA TGCGCCAGCAGTTTTGGACACACGAACACCGGGGAGCTGTTTTTT. Translating gives CASSFGHTNTGELFF. The chain couples TRBV5-1 to TRBJ2-2; a possible D gene is TRBD1 (5 bases). CDR3 length equals 15 residues. The germline gives CDR1 SGHRS, CDR2 YFSETQ. V was shortened by 5 bases and J by 0 bases, with 11 bases between the two germline ends.

V and J are TRBV5-6 and TRBJ2-7; D is ambiguous. The CDR3 has 16 amino acids. Trimming shortened V by 0 bases and J by 1 base, and 14 bases separated the two germline ends. CDR1 is SGHDT, CDR2 YYEEEE, per germline. CDR3 DNA sequence: TGTGCCAGCAGCTTGGCGGTGAGCCCTAGGTCCTACGAGCAGTACTTC. It encodes CASSLAVSPRSYEQYF.